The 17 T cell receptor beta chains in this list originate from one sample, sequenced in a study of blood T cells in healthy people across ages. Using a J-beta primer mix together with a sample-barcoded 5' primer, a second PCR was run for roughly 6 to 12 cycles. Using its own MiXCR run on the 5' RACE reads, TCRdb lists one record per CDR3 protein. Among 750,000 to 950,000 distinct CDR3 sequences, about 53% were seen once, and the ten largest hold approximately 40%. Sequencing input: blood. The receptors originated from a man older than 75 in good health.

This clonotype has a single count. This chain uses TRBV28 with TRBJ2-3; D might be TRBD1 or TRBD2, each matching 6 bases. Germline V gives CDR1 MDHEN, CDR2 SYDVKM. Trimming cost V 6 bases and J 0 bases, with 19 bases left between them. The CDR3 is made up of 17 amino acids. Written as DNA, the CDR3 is TGTGCCAGCAGCGGGGGCCGGCGCCCGATAAGCACAGATACGCAGTATTTT. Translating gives CASSGGRRPISTDTQYF. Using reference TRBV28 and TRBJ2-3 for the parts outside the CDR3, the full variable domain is DVKVTQSSRYLVKRTGEKVFLECVQDMDHENMFWYRQDPGLGLRLIYFSYDVKMKEKGDIPEGYSVSREKKERFSLILESASTNQTSMYLCASSGGRRPISTDTQYFGPGTRLTVL.

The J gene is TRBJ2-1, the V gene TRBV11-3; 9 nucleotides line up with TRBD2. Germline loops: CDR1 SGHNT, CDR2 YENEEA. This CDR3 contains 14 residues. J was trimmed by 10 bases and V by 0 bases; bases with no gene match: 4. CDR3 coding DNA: TGTGCCAGCAGCTTAGATAGCCTAGCGGGAGAGCAGTTCTTC. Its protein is CASSLDSLAGEQFF.

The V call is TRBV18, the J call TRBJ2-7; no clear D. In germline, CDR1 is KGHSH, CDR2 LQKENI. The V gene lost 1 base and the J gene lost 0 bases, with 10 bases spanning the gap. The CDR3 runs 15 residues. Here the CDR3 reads CASSPLGQNSYEQYF. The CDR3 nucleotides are TGTGCCAGCTCACCACTAGGTCAGAACTCCTACGAGCAGTACTTC. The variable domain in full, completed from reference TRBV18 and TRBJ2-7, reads NAGVMQNPRHLVRRRGQEARLRCSPMKGHSHVYWYRQLPEEGLKFMVYLQKENIIDESGMPKERFSAEFPKEGPSILRIQQVVRGDSAAYFCASSPLGQNSYEQYFGPGTRLTVT.

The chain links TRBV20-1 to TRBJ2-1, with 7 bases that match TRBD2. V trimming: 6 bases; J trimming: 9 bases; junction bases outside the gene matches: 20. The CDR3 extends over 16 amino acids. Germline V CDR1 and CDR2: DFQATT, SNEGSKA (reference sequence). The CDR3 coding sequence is TGCAGTGCCACCCCATCCGGGACTACGTTAGACCTTGAGCAGTTCTTC. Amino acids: CSATPSGTTLDLEQFF.

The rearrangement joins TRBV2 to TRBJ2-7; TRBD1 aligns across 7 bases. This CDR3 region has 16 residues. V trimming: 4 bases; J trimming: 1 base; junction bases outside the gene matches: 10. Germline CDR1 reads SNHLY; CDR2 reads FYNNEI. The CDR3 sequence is CASSAPGGQKSYEQYF. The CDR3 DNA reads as TGTGCCAGCAGTGCACCAGGGGGACAGAAGTCCTACGAGCAGTACTTC.

The CDR3 DNA reads TGTGCCAGCAGGCTAACAGGGTACTATGGCTACACCTTC. It is translated as CASRLTGYYGYTF. V usage is TRBV12-3 or TRBV12-4 and J usage is TRBJ1-2; a weak D match, TRBD1 (6 bases). The CDR3 loop spans 13 amino acids. V was pared by 6 bases and J by 3 bases, with 11 bases between.

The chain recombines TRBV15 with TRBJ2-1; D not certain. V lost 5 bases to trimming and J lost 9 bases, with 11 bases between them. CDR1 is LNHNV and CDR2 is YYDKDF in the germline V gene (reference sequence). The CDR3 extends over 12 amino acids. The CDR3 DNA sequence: TGTGCCACCAGCCCGTGGGGAAGTGAGCAGTTCTTC. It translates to CATSPWGSEQFF.

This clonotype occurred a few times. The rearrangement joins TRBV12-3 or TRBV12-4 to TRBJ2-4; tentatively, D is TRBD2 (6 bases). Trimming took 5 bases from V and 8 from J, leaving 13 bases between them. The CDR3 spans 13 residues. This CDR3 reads CASSPMGGDIQYF. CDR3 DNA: TGTGCCAGCAGTCCTATGGGGGGAGACATTCAGTACTTC.

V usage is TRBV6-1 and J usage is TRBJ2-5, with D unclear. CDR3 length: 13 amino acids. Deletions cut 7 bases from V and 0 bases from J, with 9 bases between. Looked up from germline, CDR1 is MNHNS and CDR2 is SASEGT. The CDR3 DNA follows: TGTGCCAGCACCCCAACATACCAAGAGACCCAGTACTTC. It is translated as CASTPTYQETQYF.

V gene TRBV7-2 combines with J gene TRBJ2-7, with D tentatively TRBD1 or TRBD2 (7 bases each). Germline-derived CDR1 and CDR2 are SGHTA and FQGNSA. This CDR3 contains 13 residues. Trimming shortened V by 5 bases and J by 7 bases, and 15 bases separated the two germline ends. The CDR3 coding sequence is TGTGCCAGCAGCGTGAATCAGGGGGGGGAGCAGTACTTC. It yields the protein CASSVNQGGEQYF.

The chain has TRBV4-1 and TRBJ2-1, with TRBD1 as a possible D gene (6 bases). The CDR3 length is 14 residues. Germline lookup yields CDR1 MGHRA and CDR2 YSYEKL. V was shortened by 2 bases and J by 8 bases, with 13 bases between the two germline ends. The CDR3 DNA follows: TGCGCCAGCAGCCAACCCACAGGGATCGATGAGCAGTTCTTC. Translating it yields CASSQPTGIDEQFF.

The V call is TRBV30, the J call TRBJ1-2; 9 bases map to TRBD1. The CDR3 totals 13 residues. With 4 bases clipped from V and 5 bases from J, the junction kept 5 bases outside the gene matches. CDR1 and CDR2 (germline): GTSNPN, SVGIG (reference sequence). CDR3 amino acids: CAWKDRGFYGYTF. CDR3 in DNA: TGTGCCTGGAAGGACAGGGGATTTTATGGCTACACCTTC.

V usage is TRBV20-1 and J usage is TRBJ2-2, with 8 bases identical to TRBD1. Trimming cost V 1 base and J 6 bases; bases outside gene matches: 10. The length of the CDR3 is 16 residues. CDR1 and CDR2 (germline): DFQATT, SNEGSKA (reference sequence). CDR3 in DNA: TGCAGTGCTAGAGTAGAGGGACAGGTTAACGCCGGGGAGCTGTTTTTT. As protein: CSARVEGQVNAGELFF.

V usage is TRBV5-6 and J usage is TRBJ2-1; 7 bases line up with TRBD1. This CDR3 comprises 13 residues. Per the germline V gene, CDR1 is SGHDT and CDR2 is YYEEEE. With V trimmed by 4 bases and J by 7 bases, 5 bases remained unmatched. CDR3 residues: CASSHDRVNEQFF. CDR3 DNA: TGTGCCAGCAGCCATGACAGGGTTAATGAGCAGTTCTTC.

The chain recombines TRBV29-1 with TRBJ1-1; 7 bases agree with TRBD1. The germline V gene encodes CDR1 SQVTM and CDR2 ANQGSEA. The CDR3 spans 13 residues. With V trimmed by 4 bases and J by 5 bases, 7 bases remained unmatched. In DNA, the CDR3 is TGCAGCGTTGGTATCGGCAGGGGGACTGAAGCTTTCTTT. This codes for CSVGIGRGTEAFF.

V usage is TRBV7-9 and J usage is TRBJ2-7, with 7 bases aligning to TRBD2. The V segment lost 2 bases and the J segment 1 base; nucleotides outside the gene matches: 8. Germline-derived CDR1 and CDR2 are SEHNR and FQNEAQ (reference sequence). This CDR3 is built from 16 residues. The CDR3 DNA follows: TGTGCCAGCAGCTTATGGCTAGCGGCCCTATCCTACGAGCAGTACTTC. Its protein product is CASSLWLAALSYEQYF. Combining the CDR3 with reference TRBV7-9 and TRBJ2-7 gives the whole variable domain DTGVSQNPRHKITKRGQNVTFRCDPISEHNRLYWYRQTLGQGPEFLTYFQNEAQLEKSRLLSDRFSAERPKGSFSTLEIQRTEQGDSAMYLCASSLWLAALSYEQYFGPGTRLTVT.

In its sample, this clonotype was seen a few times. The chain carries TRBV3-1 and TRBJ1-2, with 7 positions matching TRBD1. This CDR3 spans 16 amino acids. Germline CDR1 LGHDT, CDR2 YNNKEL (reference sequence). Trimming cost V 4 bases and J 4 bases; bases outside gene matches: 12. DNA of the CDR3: TGTGCCAGCAGCCGATTTGGGACAGAATCACTCTATGGCTACACCTTC. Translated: CASSRFGTESLYGYTF. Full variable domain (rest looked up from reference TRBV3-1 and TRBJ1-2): DTAVSQTPKYLVTQMGNDKSIKCEQNLGHDTMYWYKQDSKKFLKIMFSYNNKELIINETVPNRFSPKSPDKAHLNLHINSLELGDSAVYFCASSRFGTESLYGYTFGSGTRLTVV.